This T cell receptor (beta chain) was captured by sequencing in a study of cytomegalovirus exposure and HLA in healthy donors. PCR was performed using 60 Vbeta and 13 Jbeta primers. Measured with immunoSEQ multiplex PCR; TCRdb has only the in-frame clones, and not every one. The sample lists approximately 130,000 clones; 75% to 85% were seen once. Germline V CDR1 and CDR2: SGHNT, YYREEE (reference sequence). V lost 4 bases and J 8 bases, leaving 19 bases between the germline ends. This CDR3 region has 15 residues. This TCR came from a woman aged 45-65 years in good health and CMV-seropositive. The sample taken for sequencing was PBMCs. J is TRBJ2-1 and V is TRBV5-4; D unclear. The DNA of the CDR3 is TGTGCCAGCAGCACCACCCCTCTTGCGTACTATGAGCAGTTCTTC. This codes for CASSTTPLAYYEQFF.